Described below is a single T cell receptor (beta chain) sequence and its context. Antigen specificity is unknown. V was clipped by 5 bases and J by 3 bases, with 23 bases between them. CDR1 LNHDA and CDR2 SQIVND come from the germline V gene (reference sequence). The CDR3 totals 17 residues. Assay: immunoSEQ multiplex PCR; the TCRdb copy retains only in-frame clones and omits some. The top ten hold less than 1.5% of the sample, which has about 120,000 clones, roughly 93% seen once. This sample is part of a study of graft-versus-host responses after intestinal transplantation. For the study at large: Among the recipients, transplants were multivisceral, liver-intestinal, or isolated intestinal. Induction with anti-thymocyte globulin, then tacrolimus and steroids for around three years, was given to all recipients. Overall study findings and caveats: Those patients showing graft-donor T cell macrochimerism displayed high graft-versus-host to host-versus-graft clonal ratios in allografts.

The sample in question was unstimulated CD8+ T cells sorted from spleen or lymph node cells, obtained before transplant. The gene calls are TRBV19 and TRBJ2-7, with a possible D match to TRBD1 (6 bases). This clonotype was obtained from a human donor who was the organ donor for an intestinal transplant. The CDR3 is CASSPWDTSTRGYEQYF. CDR3 sequence (DNA): TGTGCCAGTAGTCCGTGGGACACAAGTACCCGTGGCTACGAGCAGTACTTC.